Each of the 20 T cell receptor beta chains below was sequenced from the same sample in a study of cytomegalovirus exposure and HLA in healthy donors. The study ran its PCR with 60 Vbeta and 13 Jbeta primers. The repertoire was sequenced with immunoSEQ multiplex PCR; TCRdb's copy has only in-frame clones and lacks some. In all, the sample yields 60,000 to 75,000 clones. The sample was PBMCs. All receptors derive from a female donor in good health and CMV-seropositive.

The CDR3 nucleotides read TGTGCCAGCAGTTACGACAGGGGAGGAGAGACCCAGTACTTC. It encodes CASSYDRGGETQYF. The chain combines TRBV6-5 with TRBJ2-5; 8 positions match TRBD1. Unmatched junction bases numbered 3, after V lost 2 bases and J lost 4 bases. The germline CDR1 and CDR2 sequences are MNHEY and SVGAGI. There are 14 residues in the CDR3.

J is TRBJ1-1 and V is TRBV10-3; 7 nucleotides line up with TRBD1. Germline assignment: CDR1 ENHRY and CDR2 SYGVKD. The CDR3 sequence is 14 residues long. The V and J ends lost 7 bases and 1 base, in that order; junction bases with no gene match: 6. The CDR3 region has the DNA TGTGCCATCATGAAGACAGGGAAGAACACTGAAGCTTTCTTT. This translates into CAIMKTGKNTEAFF.

The rearrangement links TRBV27 to TRBJ2-7, with a weak D call TRBD2 (6 bases). Looked up from germline, CDR1 is MNHEY and CDR2 is SMNVEV (reference sequence). Between the trimmed V and J ends, which lost 5 bases and 2 bases, there was a span of 13 bases. There are 14 residues in the CDR3. In DNA form, the CDR3 reads TGTGCCAGCAGTCTCCGGGGAGGACCCTACGAGCAGTACTTC. It encodes CASSLRGGPYEQYF.

V gene TRBV28 combines with J gene TRBJ2-1; D not certain. The germline V gene encodes CDR1 MDHEN and CDR2 SYDVKM. This CDR3 region has 14 residues. V was pared by 6 bases and J by 0 bases, with 9 bases between. Here the CDR3 DNA reads TGTGCCAGCAGCTCTCTTAACTCCTACAATGAGCAGTTCTTC. It encodes CASSSLNSYNEQFF.

The rearrangement joins TRBV28 to TRBJ2-7; 8 positions match TRBD1. There are 12 residues in the CDR3. After removal of 6 bases from V and 6 bases from J, the junction contained 4 bases not matched to a gene. Looked up from germline, CDR1 is MDHEN and CDR2 is SYDVKM. The DNA for the CDR3 is TGTGCCAGCAGCCCTGACAGGGGCGAGCAGTACTTC. This gives the protein CASSPDRGEQYF.

V and J are TRBV4-3 and TRBJ1-4; TRBD1 matches 7 bases. Germline lookup yields CDR1 LGHNA and CDR2 YSLEER. Trimming took 1 base from V and 10 from J; bases not matched to a gene: 9. The CDR3 runs 15 residues. The CDR3 sequence: CASSQALQGVGKLFF. The CDR3 region has the DNA TGCGCCAGCAGCCAAGCACTGCAGGGGGTAGGAAAACTGTTTTTT.

V is TRBV28 and J is TRBJ2-3, with TRBD1 identical over 8 bases. The germline V gene encodes CDR1 MDHEN and CDR2 SYDVKM. The CDR3 covers 14 residues. The junction had 1 base not matched to a gene; V was cut back by 3 bases and J by 2 bases. CDR3 sequence (DNA): TGTGCCAGCAGTTTGGGACAGGCCACAGATACGCAGTATTTT. Translating it yields CASSLGQATDTQYF.

The CDR3 spells CASSERGSLQAKNIQYF. DNA of the CDR3: TGTGCCAGCAGCGAAAGGGGGAGTTTACAAGCCAAAAACATTCAGTACTTC. This sequence joins TRBV7-8 and TRBJ2-4, with D maybe TRBD1 (6 bases). Germline-derived CDR1 and CDR2 are SGHVS and FQNEAQ. Trimming removed 5 bases at V and 0 bases at J, with 17 bases between. The CDR3 totals 17 residues.

V is TRBV4-1 and J is TRBJ2-1; 7 bases line up with TRBD1. Trimming at V came to 4 bases and at J to 5 bases, leaving 5 bases not matched to a gene. CDR1 MGHRA and CDR2 YSYEKL come from the germline V gene. The CDR3 has 14 residues. CDR3 in amino acids: CASSLGTADNEQFF. The CDR3 nucleotides read TGCGCCAGCAGCCTCGGGACAGCCGACAATGAGCAGTTCTTC.

V and J are TRBV4-3 and TRBJ2-5, with TRBD2 matching 8 bases. J was trimmed by 5 bases and V by 2 bases; bases with no gene match: 16. The CDR3 is made up of 18 amino acids. Germline CDR1 is LGHNA and CDR2 is YSLEER. The CDR3 is CASSQKLVAGRRGETQYF. For the CDR3, the DNA is TGCGCCAGCAGCCAAAAACTTGTAGCGGGGAGGAGGGGGGAGACCCAGTACTTC.

The genes are TRBV6-5 and TRBJ1-2, with D maybe TRBD1 (6 bases). V was trimmed by 0 bases and J by 8 bases, leaving 13 bases between them. The CDR3 spans 14 residues. In germline, CDR1 is MNHEY, CDR2 SVGAGI. CDR3 loop: CASSYSGADGGYTF. Written as DNA, the CDR3 is TGTGCCAGCAGTTACTCGGGGGCAGATGGAGGCTACACCTTC.

The rearrangement uses TRBV6-6 and TRBJ2-7, with 7 bases that match TRBD1. This CDR3 spans 14 amino acids. V gave up 5 bases and J gave up 2 bases; unmatched junction bases: 6. Per the germline V gene, CDR1 is MNHNY and CDR2 is SVGAGI (reference sequence). The CDR3 DNA reads TGTGCCAGCAGTCCCGTGGACAGGACCTACGAGCAGTACTTC. As protein: CASSPVDRTYEQYF.

With respect to this clone: The same CDR3 arises from other DNA sequences in this sample as well. The chain is built from TRBV7-2 and TRBJ2-5; D perhaps matches TRBD2 (7 bases). V gave up 6 bases and J gave up 5 bases, with 16 bases separating them. The CDR3 contains 14 residues. The V gene's germline CDR1 is SGHTA and CDR2 FQGNSA. The CDR3 reads CASSSQGRGETQYF. The CDR3 DNA is TGTGCCAGCAGTTCTCAGGGGAGGGGGGAGACCCAGTACTTC.

J is TRBJ2-1 and V is TRBV9, with TRBD2 matching over 10 bases. V was pared by 3 bases and J by 4 bases, with 4 bases of the junction left unmatched. The CDR3 is 15 residues long. CDR1 is SGDLS and CDR2 is YYNGEE in the germline V gene. In DNA form, the CDR3 reads TGTGCCAGCAGCGCGAGCGGGGGGGGGTACAATGAGCAGTTCTTC. Amino acid sequence: CASSASGGGYNEQFF.

V and J are TRBV29-1 and TRBJ2-7, with D perhaps matching TRBD1 (6 bases). V lost 3 bases, J lost 2 bases, and 14 bases lay in between. Germline CDR1 SQVTM, CDR2 ANQGSEA. The CDR3 runs to 14 residues. In DNA form, the CDR3 reads TGCAGCGTTGAGATTCCGGGACAAGCCTACGAGCAGTACTTC. Amino acid sequence: CSVEIPGQAYEQYF.

This chain links TRBV27 with TRBJ2-7, with D perhaps TRBD2 (6 bases). Trimming shortened V by 5 bases and J by 7 bases, and 15 bases separated the two germline ends. This CDR3 has 13 amino acids. Per germline, CDR1 MNHEY and CDR2 SMNVEV (reference sequence). CDR3 region: CASSPRLRGEQYF. CDR3 DNA: TGTGCCAGCAGTCCCCGACTACGGGGGGAGCAGTACTTC.

This chain links TRBV28 with TRBJ1-5, with 7 positions matching TRBD1. CDR3 length equals 15 residues. The J segment lost 2 bases and the V segment lost 7 bases, leaving 8 bases of the junction unmatched. CDR1 and CDR2 from the germline V gene are MDHEN and SYDVKM. This CDR3 is CASMIRGQGNQPQHF. CDR3 DNA: TGTGCCAGCATGATAAGGGGGCAAGGCAATCAGCCCCAGCATTTT.

This chain joins TRBV6-5 and TRBJ1-2; 9 nucleotides line up with TRBD1. This CDR3 is 16 amino acids long. The V segment lost 2 bases and the J segment 5 bases; nucleotides outside the gene matches: 9. CDR1 MNHEY and CDR2 SVGAGI come from the germline V gene. CDR3 DNA: TGTGCCAGCAGTTACGACAGGGGGTTAACGTTTTATGGCTACACCTTC. Residues: CASSYDRGLTFYGYTF.

The V gene is TRBV27, the J gene TRBJ2-7; TRBD1 matches at 7 bases. This CDR3 is built from 15 residues. The V gene end was trimmed by 6 bases and the J gene end by 4 bases; junction bases not matched to a gene: 12. The germline V gene encodes CDR1 MNHEY and CDR2 SMNVEV (reference sequence). CDR3 in DNA: TGTGCCAGCAGCCGCCCGGGACAGACATCTTACGAGCAGTACTTC. This sequence encodes CASSRPGQTSYEQYF.

The chain uses TRBV14 and TRBJ2-2; 8 bases line up with TRBD1. Trimming at V came to 0 bases and at J to 8 bases, leaving 5 bases not matched to a gene. This CDR3 spans 15 amino acids. Germline V gene sequence: CDR1 SGHDN, CDR2 FVKESK. The CDR3 DNA follows: TGTGCCAGCAGCCAAGAAGGACAGGGTCGAGGGGAGCTGTTTTTT. It encodes CASSQEGQGRGELFF.